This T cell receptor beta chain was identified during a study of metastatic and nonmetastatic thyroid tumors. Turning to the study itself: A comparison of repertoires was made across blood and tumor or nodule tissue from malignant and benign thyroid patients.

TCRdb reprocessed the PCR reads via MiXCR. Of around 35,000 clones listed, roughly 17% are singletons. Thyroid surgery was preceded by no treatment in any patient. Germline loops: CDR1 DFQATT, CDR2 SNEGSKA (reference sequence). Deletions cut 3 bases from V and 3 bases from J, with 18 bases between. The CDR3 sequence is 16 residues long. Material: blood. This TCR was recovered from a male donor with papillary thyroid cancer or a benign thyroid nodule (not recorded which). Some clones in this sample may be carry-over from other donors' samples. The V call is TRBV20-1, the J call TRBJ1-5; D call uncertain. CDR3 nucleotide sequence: TGCAGTGCTAGTCATGGGTGGTATCTTGCCAATCAGCCCCAGCATTTT. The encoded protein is CSASHGWYLANQPQHF.